This T cell receptor (beta chain) stems from a study of OX40 agonist ivuxolimab in advanced cancers. In the study overall: Enrolled patients in dose escalation had cancers that were hepatocellular carcinoma, melanoma, renal cell or head and neck cancer.

Of note for this clone: Its target is unknown.

Regarding the study as a whole: The work left the antigen specificity of expanded peripheral T cells undetermined.

Assay: immunoSEQ multiplex PCR; the TCRdb copy retains only in-frame clones and omits some. This table holds 99,000 or so clones, 90% to 95% found once. V was trimmed by 4 bases and J by 2 bases, leaving 15 bases between them. In germline, CDR1 is MDHEN, CDR2 SYDVKM. The CDR3 covers 16 residues. Specimen: CD4+ or CD8+ T cells sorted from blood, collected in a trial of the OX40 agonist ivuxolimab. The V gene is TRBV28, the J gene TRBJ2-1; weak D call: TRBD2 (7 bases). This clonotype was obtained from an adult with an advanced solid tumor such as melanoma, head and neck, liver or kidney cancer. CDR3 DNA: TGTGCCAGCAGTTCTCTGGGGGGGGCGCCCTACAATGAGCAGTTCTTC. This gives the protein CASSSLGGAPYNEQFF.